The present TCR beta chain was sequenced within a study of response to subunit inactivated influenza vaccine. Regarding the study as a whole: The authors proposed limited new T cell recruitment per seasonal influenza vaccination.

TCRdb itself ran the RT-PCR reads through MiXCR, one entry per CDR3 protein. The sample has 800,000 to 1,000,000 distinct CDR3 sequences, approximately 21% seen once. Germline loops: CDR1 ENHRY, CDR2 SYGVKD. This CDR3 has 19 amino acids. This clonotype was detected only a few times. Antigen: not known. One end of the junction fails to match germline, which may point to a read error. The TCR sequence derives from a man aged 45-65 years who received an inactivated influenza vaccine. The J gene is TRBJ2-1, the V gene TRBV10-3; 16 bases agree with TRBD2. The specimen comprised PBMCs from blood, sampled about 5 days after vaccination. The CDR3 DNA reads TGTACCATCAGTTCAGGGACTAGCGGGAGGGCCAGGTCCTACAATGAGCAGTTCTTC. Its translation is CTISSGTSGRARSYNEQFF.